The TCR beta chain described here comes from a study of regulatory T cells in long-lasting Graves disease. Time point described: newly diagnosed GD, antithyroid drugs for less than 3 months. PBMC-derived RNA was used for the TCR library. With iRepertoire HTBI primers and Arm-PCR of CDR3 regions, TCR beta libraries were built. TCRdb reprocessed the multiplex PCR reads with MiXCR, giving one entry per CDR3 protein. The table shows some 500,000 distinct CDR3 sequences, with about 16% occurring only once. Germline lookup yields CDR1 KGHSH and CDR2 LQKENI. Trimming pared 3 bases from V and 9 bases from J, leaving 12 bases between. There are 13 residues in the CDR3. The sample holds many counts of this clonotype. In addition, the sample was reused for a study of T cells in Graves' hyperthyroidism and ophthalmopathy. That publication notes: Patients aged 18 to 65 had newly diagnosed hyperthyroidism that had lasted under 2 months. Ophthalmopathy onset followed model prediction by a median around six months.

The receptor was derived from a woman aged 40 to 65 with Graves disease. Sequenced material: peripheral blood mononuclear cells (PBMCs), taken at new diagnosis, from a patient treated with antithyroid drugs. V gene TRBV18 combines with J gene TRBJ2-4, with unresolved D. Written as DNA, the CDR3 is TGTGCCAGCTCACCGCAAGAATCAACCATTCAGTACTTC. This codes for CASSPQESTIQYF.